This T cell receptor beta chain was profiled in a study of T cell responses to AZD1222 COVID-19 vaccine. Study observations and caveats: None of the repertoires were sampled until the peak T cell response had passed. Vaccine-associated CD4 TCRs ranged over spike, dominating at 160-218 and 743-854. With two AZD1222 doses given, Spike-specific TCR breadth and depth both rose.

Points on this clone: Its cognate antigen is unknown.

The length of the CDR3 is 15 residues. CDR1 is MNHEY and CDR2 is SVGAGI in the germline V gene. Trimming cost V 6 bases and J 2 bases, with 13 bases left between them. The repertoire was sequenced with immunoSEQ multiplex PCR; TCRdb's copy has only in-frame clones and lacks some. Among 150,000 or so clones listed, about nine tenths were seen once. The receptor comes from an adult in good health. The chain has TRBV6-5 and TRBJ1-4; D not certain. The specimen was peripheral blood, collected on day 0 of AZD1222 vaccination. The CDR3 here is CASRSLGRTNEKLFF. The CDR3 bases are TGTGCCAGCAGGTCCCTGGGGAGGACTAATGAAAAACTGTTTTTT.